Presented here are 6 T cell receptor beta chains from one specimen sequenced in a study of cytomegalovirus exposure and HLA in healthy donors. The PCR was carried out with 60 Vbeta primers and 13 Jbeta primers. Here immunoSEQ multiplex PCR was the method, and the copy in TCRdb shows in-frame clones only, minus some. The sample records approximately 150,000 clones, roughly 79% being singletons. The sample comprised PBMCs. These receptors were obtained from a woman between 40 and 50 years old in good health and CMV-seronegative.

This clone has only a few counts. The chain combines TRBV7-9 with TRBJ1-3; D is possibly TRBD1 (5 bases). Germline CDR1 and CDR2: SEHNR and FQNEAQ (reference sequence). Deletions cut 2 bases from V and 10 bases from J, with 9 bases between. This CDR3 comprises 12 residues. The CDR3 DNA is TGTGCCAGCAGCTTACCAGGGAAGACCATATATTTT. Protein sequence: CASSLPGKTIYF.

The chain is built from TRBV14 and TRBJ2-7; the match to TRBD1 covers 8 bases. The length of the CDR3 is 15 residues. V lost 5 bases, J lost 1 base, and 7 bases stayed unmatched. CDR1 SGHDN and CDR2 FVKESK come from the germline V gene. The CDR3 loop reads CASSLGGQGSYEQYF. CDR3 nucleotide sequence: TGTGCCAGCAGCTTAGGAGGACAGGGTTCCTACGAGCAGTACTTC.

This clone has just a few counts. The rearrangement links TRBV7-3 to TRBJ1-1, with 7 bases that match TRBD1. Germline V lookup: CDR1 SGHTA, CDR2 FQGTGA. J was trimmed by 3 bases and V by 5 bases; bases with no gene match: 3. The CDR3 runs 13 residues. The CDR3 is CASSVGGHTEAFF. DNA of the CDR3: TGTGCCAGCAGCGTAGGGGGCCACACTGAAGCTTTCTTT.

The genes are TRBV9 and TRBJ1-2; 8 bases are shared with TRBD1. V lost 4 bases to trimming and J lost 7 bases; unmatched junction nucleotides: 9. Germline V gene data show CDR1 as SGDLS and CDR2 as YYNGEE. The CDR3 sequence is 14 residues long. The CDR3 DNA sequence: TGTGCCAGCAGCCCCGACTACAGGGGGTCTGGCTACACCTTC. Translation: CASSPDYRGSGYTF.

This clone was observed a handful of times. This chain connects TRBV7-9 to TRBJ1-2, with TRBD1 identical over 12 bases. The CDR3 is made up of 14 amino acids. The trim removed 1 base at V and 11 bases at J, leaving 5 bases unmatched. CDR1 is SEHNR, CDR2 FQNEAQ, per germline (reference sequence). The CDR3 nucleotides are TGTGCCAGCAGCTTAGGGGGGACAGGGGGCGAATACACCTTC. Translating it yields CASSLGGTGGEYTF. Based on the CDR3 plus reference TRBV7-9 and TRBJ1-2, the full variable domain is DTGVSQNPRHKITKRGQNVTFRCDPISEHNRLYWYRQTLGQGPEFLTYFQNEAQLEKSRLLSDRFSAERPKGSFSTLEIQRTEQGDSAMYLCASSLGGTGGEYTFGSGTRLTVV.

This rearrangement joins TRBV11-2 to TRBJ2-7; 9 bases align to TRBD1. V lost 2 bases to trimming and J lost 2 bases; unmatched junction nucleotides: 7. CDR3 length equals 16 residues. Germline V gives CDR1 SGHAT, CDR2 FQNNGV. The CDR3 DNA is TGTGCCAGCAGCTTATATGGGACAGGGACCACCTACGAGCAGTACTTC. Its translation: CASSLYGTGTTYEQYF.